This T cell receptor (beta chain) stems from a study of cytomegalovirus exposure and HLA in healthy donors. The primer mix had 60 Vbeta and 13 Jbeta primers. The data were produced by immunoSEQ multiplex PCR, yet TCRdb's version contains in-frame clones alone and is incomplete. The sample comprises roughly 150,000 clones, approximately 88% of which are singletons, and approximately 1.4% rests with the top ten. This clone has a handful of counts. Other DNA sequences in the same sample also yield this CDR3. The sequenced sample consisted of PBMCs. This clonotype was obtained from a young woman in good health and CMV-seronegative.

DNA of the CDR3: TGTGCCAGCAGCCCATGGGCTAGCGGGGGCAATGAGCAGTTCTTC. This encodes CASSPWASGGNEQFF. The chain employs TRBV9 and TRBJ2-1; 10 bases are shared with TRBD2. Per the germline V gene, CDR1 is SGDLS and CDR2 is YYNGEE. The CDR3 spans 15 residues. V lost 4 bases to trimming and J lost 6 bases; unmatched junction nucleotides: 7.